This entry features one T cell receptor (beta chain) sequence. The table lists this clonotype with a few counts. It lacks a known antigen. The input lacks base qualities; no much larger clone sits a single base away. This sample is drawn from a study of response to subunit inactivated influenza vaccine listed by TCRdb under 2018. For the wider study: The study used deep quantitative T cell receptor repertoire profiling to track responses to a trivalent subunit inactivated influenza vaccine.

The library was generated by RT-PCR. Sequencing was carried out with an Illumina HiSeq 2500. Through fastp at Q25 and MiXCR, TCRdb rebuilt clones from the public reads, retaining in-frame beta chains. Rows are combined by CDR3 protein, so each entry shows the most common genes and DNA. Counted in this sample were 500,000 or so distinct CDR3 sequences; about 10% of them appeared once. Jointly, the top ten make up 9.5% to 15% of the sample. CDR1 and CDR2 are drawn from the germline V gene: SGHTA, FQGNSA. The CDR3 has 16 amino acids, counting the end cysteine and phenylalanine. The read is trimmed to its CDR3 DNA, 48 bases read in frame from base 1. V and J lose 3 bases and 3 bases, and a span of 15 bases separates them. The time point label corresponds to: around 42 days after influenza vaccine administration. Overall results and qualifications from the work: It was suggested by the authors that each seasonal influenza vaccination may recruit only a limited number of new T cells.

The chain couples TRBV7-2 to TRBJ1-5; D gene: possibly TRBD1, on 6 matching bases. Source: PBMCs from blood, taken 40 to 50 days after vaccination. The TCR sequence derives from a man aged 50 to 60 who received an inactivated influenza vaccine. Donor details come from another sample of the same person, matched by shared clones. CDR3 protein: CASSLEGGGDNQPQHF. The base sequence is TGTGCCAGCAGCTTGGAAGGGGGTGGGGACAATCAGCCCCAGCATTTT.